One sample yielded the 4 T cell receptor beta chains listed below, sequenced in a study of graft-versus-host responses after intestinal transplantation. TCRdb's table, derived via immunoSEQ multiplex PCR, lists solely in-frame clones and lacks some. The repertoire includes fewer than 30,000 clones, roughly 93% of them detected once, and about 0.66% sits in the top ten. Specimen: PBMCs, collected about 70 days after intestinal transplant. The receptor source for this set is a human patient who received an intestinal transplant, so some T cells may come from the graft donor.

The chain uses TRBV7-3 and TRBJ2-4, with 12 nucleotides matching TRBD2. The CDR3 sequence is 15 residues long. Per germline, CDR1 SGHTA and CDR2 FQGTGA. With V trimmed by 5 bases and J by 8 bases, 7 bases remained unmatched. The CDR3 reads CASSRPSGGADIQYF. DNA of the CDR3: TGTGCCAGCAGCCGCCCTAGCGGGGGGGCAGACATTCAGTACTTC.

The V gene is TRBV4-1, the J gene TRBJ2-1; a weak D match, TRBD2 (5 bases). V was shortened by 4 bases and J by 2 bases, with 18 bases between the two germline ends. This CDR3 is 17 amino acids long. Germline V gene sequence: CDR1 MGHRA, CDR2 YSYEKL. The CDR3 DNA reads TGCGCCAGCAGCCGGACCTTTCTCAGCGGTACCTACAATGAGCAGTTCTTC. It translates to CASSRTFLSGTYNEQFF.

V and J are TRBV6-5 and TRBJ1-2; no definite D call. The CDR3 is 13 residues long. Germline CDR1 and CDR2: MNHEY and SVGAGI. Trimming stripped 2 bases from V and 3 bases from J, with 7 bases between. The CDR3 spells CASSYPGDYGYTF. The CDR3 coding sequence is TGTGCCAGCAGTTACCCCGGAGACTATGGCTACACCTTC.

The CDR3: CASSFRDRGNSPLHF. The CDR3 DNA follows: TGTGCCAGCAGTTTCCGGGACAGGGGTAATTCACCCCTCCACTTT. J is TRBJ1-6 and V is TRBV6-5; TRBD1 aligns across 10 bases. The CDR3 has 15 residues. V was clipped by 4 bases and J by 6 bases; unmatched bases: 3. Germline CDR1 MNHEY, CDR2 SVGAGI.